This T cell receptor beta chain came from a study of Ad26.COV2.S vaccination and SARS-CoV-2 variants. J lost 4 bases, V lost 1 base, and 6 bases had no gene match. Germline V CDR1 and CDR2: GTSNPN, SVGIG (reference sequence). This CDR3 is built from 15 residues. Using immunoSEQ multiplex PCR, the repertoire was profiled, and TCRdb retains in-frame clones only, with some absent. This table has 350,000 to 500,000 clones, 90% appearing once. Concerning this clone: What it binds is unknown.

The treatment: over 15 received Ad26.COV2.S at low or high dose, single or two shots; about 5 received placebo; per-sample allocation not given. Following the first vaccine or placebo injection, samples were taken on day 63. The study's findings and limits: Measures of TCR breadth and depth may have fallen short of total T cell responses. Compared with placebo recipients, vaccine recipients had higher spike-specific TCR breadth. Researchers reported similar non-spike TCR breadth in vaccine and placebo recipients.

This receptor was taken from a person between 18 and 65 years old who received the Ad26.COV2.S COVID-19 vaccine or a placebo. V usage is TRBV30 and J usage is TRBJ2-5; the match to TRBD1 covers 10 bases. The material was peripheral blood, obtained in a trial of Ad26.COV2.S vaccine versus placebo. In DNA, the CDR3 is TGTGCCTGGAGTGCCGGGACAGGGGTAGGAGAGACCCAGTACTTC. This translates into CAWSAGTGVGETQYF.